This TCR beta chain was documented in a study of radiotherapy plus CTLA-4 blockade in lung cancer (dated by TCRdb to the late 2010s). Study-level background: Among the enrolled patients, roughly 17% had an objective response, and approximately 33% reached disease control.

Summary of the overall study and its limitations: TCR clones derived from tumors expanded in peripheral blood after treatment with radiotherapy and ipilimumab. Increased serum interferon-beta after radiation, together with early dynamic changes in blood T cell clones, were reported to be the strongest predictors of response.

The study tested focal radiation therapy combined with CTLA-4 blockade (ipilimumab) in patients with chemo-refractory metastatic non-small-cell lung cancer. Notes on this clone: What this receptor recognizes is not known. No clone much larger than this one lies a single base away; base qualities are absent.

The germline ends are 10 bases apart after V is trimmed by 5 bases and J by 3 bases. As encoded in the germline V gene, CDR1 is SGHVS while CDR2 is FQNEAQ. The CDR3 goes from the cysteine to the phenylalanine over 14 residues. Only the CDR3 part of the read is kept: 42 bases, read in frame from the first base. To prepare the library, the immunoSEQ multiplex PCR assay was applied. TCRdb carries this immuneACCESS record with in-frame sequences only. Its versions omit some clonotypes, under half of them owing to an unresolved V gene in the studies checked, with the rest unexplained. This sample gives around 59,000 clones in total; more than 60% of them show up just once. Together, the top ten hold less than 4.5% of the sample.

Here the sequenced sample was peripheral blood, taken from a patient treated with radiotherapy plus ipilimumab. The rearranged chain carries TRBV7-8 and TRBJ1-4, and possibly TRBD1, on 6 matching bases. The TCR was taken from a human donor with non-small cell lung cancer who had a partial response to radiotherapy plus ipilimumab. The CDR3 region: CASSAEGANEKLFF. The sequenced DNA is TGTGCCAGCAGCGCCGAGGGGGCTAATGAAAAACTGTTTTTT.